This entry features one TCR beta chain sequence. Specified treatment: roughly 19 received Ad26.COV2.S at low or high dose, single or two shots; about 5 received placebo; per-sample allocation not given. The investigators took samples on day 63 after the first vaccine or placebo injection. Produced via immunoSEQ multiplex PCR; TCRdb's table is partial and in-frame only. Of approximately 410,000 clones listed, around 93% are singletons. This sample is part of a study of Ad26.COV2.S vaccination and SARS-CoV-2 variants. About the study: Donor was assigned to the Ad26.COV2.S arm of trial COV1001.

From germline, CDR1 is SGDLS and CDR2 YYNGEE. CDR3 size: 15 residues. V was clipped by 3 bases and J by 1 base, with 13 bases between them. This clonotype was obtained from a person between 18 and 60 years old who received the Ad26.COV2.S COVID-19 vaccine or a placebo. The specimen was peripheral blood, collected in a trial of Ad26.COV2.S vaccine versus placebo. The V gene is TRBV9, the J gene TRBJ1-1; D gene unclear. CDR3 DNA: TGTGCCAGCAGCGGCGGGGTCAACCAGAACACTGAAGCTTTCTTT. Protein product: CASSGGVNQNTEAFF.